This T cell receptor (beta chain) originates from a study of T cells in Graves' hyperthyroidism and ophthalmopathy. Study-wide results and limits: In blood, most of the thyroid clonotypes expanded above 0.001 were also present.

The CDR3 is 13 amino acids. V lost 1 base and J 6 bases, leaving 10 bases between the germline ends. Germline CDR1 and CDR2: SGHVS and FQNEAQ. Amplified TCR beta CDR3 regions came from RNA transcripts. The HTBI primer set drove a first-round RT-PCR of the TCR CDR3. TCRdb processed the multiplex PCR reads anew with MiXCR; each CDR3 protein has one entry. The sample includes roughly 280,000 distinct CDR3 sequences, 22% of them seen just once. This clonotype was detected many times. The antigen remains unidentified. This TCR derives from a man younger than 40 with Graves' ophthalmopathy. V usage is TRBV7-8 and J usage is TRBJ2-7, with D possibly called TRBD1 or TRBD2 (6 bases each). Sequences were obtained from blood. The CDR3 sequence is CASSLGGAGEQYF. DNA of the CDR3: TGTGCCAGCAGCTTAGGGGGGGCGGGCGAGCAGTACTTC.